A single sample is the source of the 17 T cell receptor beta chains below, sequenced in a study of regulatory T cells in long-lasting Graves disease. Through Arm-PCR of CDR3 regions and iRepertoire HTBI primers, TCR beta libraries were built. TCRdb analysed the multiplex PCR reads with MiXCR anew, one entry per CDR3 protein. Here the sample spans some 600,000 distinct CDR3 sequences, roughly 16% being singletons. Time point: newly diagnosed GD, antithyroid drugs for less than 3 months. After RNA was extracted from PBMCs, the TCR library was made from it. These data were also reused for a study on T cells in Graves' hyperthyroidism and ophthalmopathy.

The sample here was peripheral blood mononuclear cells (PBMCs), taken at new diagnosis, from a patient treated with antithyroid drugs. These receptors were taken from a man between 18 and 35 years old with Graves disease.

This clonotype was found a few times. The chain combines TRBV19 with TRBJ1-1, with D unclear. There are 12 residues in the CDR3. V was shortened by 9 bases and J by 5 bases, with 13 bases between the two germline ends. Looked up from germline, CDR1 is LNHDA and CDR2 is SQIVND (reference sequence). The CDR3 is CARARSRTEAFF. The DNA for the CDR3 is TGTGCCAGAGCACGAAGTAGAACTGAAGCTTTCTTT.

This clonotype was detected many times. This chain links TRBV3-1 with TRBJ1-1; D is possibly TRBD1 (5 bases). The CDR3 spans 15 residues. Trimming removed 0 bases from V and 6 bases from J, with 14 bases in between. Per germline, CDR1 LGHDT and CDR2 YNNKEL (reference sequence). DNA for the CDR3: TGTGCCAGCAGCCAAGAAAGGGGCTGGGATTCTGAAGCTTTCTTT. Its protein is CASSQERGWDSEAFF.

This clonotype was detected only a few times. CDR3 coding DNA: TGTGCCAGCAGCGTAAGCGGTAGCGGGGTCTACGAGCAGTACTTC. Its translation: CASSVSGSGVYEQYF. This chain connects TRBV9 to TRBJ2-7, with TRBD2 matching over 8 bases. From germline, CDR1 is SGDLS and CDR2 YYNGEE. V shed 1 base and J 3 bases; nucleotides not matched to a gene: 6. The CDR3 covers 15 residues.

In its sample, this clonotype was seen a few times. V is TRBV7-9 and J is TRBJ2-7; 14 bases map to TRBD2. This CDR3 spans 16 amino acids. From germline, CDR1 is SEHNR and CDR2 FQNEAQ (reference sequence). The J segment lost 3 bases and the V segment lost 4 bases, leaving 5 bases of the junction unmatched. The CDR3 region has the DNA TGTGCCAGCAGCTCTGAGACTAGCGGGAGGGGCTACGAGCAGTACTTC. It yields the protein CASSSETSGRGYEQYF.

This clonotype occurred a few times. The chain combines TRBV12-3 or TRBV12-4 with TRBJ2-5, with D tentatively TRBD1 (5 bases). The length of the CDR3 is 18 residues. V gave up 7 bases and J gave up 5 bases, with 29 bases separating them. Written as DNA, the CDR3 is TGTGCCAGCACCTCCTTAAGGACACTTAATCACCCCCGGGAGACCCAGTACTTC. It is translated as CASTSLRTLNHPRETQYF.

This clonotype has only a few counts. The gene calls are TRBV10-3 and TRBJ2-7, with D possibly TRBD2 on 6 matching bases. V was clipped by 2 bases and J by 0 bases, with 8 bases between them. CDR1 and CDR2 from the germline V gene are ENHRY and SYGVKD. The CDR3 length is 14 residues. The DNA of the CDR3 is TGTGCCATCAGTGAGCGGGAGAGCTCCTACGAGCAGTACTTC. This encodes CAISERESSYEQYF.

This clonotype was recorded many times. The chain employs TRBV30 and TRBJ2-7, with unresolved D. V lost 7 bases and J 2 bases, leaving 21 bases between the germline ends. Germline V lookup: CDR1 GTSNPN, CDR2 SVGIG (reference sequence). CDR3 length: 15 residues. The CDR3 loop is CASRSVEGLTYEQYF. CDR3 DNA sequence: TGTGCCTCCAGGAGTGTCGAAGGATTAACCTACGAGCAGTACTTC.

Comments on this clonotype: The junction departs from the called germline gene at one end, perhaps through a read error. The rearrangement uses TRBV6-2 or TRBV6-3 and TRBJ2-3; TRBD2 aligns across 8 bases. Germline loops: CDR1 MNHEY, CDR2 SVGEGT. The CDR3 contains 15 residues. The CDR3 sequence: CASSYKAGDVYERYF. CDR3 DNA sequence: TGTGCCAGCAGTTACAAAGCGGGAGACGTCTACGAGCGGTACTTC.

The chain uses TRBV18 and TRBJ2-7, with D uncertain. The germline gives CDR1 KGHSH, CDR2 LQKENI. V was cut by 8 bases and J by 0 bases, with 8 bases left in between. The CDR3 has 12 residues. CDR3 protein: CASAPPSYEQYF. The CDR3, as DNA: TGTGCCAGCGCCCCACCCTCCTACGAGCAGTACTTC.

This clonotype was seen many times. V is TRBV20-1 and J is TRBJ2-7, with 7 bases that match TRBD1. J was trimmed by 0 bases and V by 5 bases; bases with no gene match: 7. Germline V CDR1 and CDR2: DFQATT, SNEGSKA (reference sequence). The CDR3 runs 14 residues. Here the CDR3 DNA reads TGCAGTGCTCAAAGGGGGCGGGCCTCCTACGAGCAGTACTTC. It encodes CSAQRGRASYEQYF.

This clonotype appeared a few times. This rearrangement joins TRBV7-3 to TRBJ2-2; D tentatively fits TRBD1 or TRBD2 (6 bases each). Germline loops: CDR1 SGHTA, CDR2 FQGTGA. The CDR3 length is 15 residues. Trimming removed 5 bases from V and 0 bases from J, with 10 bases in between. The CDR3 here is CASSPGGANTGELFF. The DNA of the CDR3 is TGTGCCAGCAGCCCCGGGGGCGCGAACACCGGGGAGCTGTTTTTT.

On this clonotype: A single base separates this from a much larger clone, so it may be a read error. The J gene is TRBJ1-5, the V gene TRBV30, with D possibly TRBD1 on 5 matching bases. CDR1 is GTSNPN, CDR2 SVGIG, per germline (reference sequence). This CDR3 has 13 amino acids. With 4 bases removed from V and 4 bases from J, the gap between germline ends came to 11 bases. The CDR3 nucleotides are TGTGCCTGGACAACAGGCACGAATCAGCCCCAGCATTTT. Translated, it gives CAWTTGTNQPQHF.

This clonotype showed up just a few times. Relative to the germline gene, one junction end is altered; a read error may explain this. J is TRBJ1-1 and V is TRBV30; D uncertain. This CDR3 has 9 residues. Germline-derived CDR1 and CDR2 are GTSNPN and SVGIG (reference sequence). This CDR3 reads CAWGTRREF. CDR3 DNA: TGTGCCTGGGGTACACGGAGAGAGTTT.

The CDR3 protein is CASSPQSQGFRSPLHF. The CDR3 DNA reads as TGTGCCAGCAGCCCCCAGAGCCAGGGTTTTCGGTCACCCCTCCACTTT. The V gene is TRBV9, the J gene TRBJ1-6; D may be TRBD1 (5 bases). Between the trimmed V and J ends, which lost 4 bases and 10 bases, there was a span of 21 bases. The CDR3 runs 16 residues. CDR1 is SGDLS, CDR2 YYNGEE, per germline.

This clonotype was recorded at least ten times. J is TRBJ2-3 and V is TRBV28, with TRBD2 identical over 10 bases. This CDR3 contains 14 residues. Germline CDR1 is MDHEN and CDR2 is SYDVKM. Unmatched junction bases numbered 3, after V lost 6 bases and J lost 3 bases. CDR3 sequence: CASRPGLATDTQYF. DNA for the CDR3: TGTGCCAGCAGACCGGGACTAGCGACAGATACGCAGTATTTT. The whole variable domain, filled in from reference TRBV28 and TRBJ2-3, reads DVKVTQSSRYLVKRTGEKVFLECVQDMDHENMFWYRQDPGLGLRLIYFSYDVKMKEKGDIPEGYSVSREKKERFSLILESASTNQTSMYLCASRPGLATDTQYFGPGTRLTVL.

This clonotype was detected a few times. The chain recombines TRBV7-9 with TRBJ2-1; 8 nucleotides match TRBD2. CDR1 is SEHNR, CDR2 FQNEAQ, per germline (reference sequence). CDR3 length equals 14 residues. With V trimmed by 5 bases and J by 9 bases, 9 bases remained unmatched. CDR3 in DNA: TGTGCCAGCAGCCCAACAGCGGGGGTGGCTGAGCAGTTCTTC. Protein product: CASSPTAGVAEQFF. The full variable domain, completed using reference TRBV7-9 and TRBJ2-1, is DTGVSQNPRHKITKRGQNVTFRCDPISEHNRLYWYRQTLGQGPEFLTYFQNEAQLEKSRLLSDRFSAERPKGSFSTLEIQRTEQGDSAMYLCASSPTAGVAEQFFGPGTRLTVL.

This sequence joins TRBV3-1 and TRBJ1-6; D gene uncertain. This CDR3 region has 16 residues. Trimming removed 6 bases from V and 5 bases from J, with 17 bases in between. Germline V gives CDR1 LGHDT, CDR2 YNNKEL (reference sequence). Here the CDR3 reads CASSEALTGNNSPLHF. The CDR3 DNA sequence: TGTGCCAGCAGTGAGGCCCTAACTGGAAATAATTCACCCCTCCACTTT.